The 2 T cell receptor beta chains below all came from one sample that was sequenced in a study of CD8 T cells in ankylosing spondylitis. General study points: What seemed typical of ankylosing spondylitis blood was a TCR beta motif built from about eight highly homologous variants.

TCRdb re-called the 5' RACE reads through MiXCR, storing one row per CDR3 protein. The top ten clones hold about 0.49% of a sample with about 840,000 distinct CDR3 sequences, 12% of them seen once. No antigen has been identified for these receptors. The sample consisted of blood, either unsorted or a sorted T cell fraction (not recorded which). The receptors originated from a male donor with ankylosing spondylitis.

This CDR3 is CSAPDAVAGSYEQYF. As DNA, the CDR3 is TGCAGTGCACCCGACGCGGTAGCGGGATCCTACGAGCAGTACTTC. V gene TRBV20-1 combines with J gene TRBJ2-7, with TRBD2 matching over 8 bases. In germline, CDR1 is DFQATT, CDR2 SNEGSKA (reference sequence). The CDR3 totals 15 residues. The V segment lost 6 bases and the J segment 1 base; nucleotides outside the gene matches: 11.

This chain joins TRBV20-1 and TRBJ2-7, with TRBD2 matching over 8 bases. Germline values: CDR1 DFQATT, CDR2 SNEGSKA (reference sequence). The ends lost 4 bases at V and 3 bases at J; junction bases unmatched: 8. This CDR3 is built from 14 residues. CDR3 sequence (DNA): TGCAGTGCTACCGTAGCGGGACGGGACTACGAGCAGTACTTC. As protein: CSATVAGRDYEQYF.